Listed here is a single T cell receptor beta chain. Its target is unknown. The CDR3 spans 15 residues. Trimming removed 1 base from V and 2 bases from J; junction bases left unmatched: 2. From germline, CDR1 is SGHAT and CDR2 FQNNGV. The sample comes from a study of beta chain features in type 1 diabetes. Study-level information: Sorted cell examination encompassed under 130 million cells across all samples. Study-wide findings and caveats: Among patients, naive, central memory and Treg TCRB repertoires appeared more similar than among healthy donors. Insertions at VDJ junctions were less frequent in type 1 diabetes patients. These patients also deleted more nucleotides at the same junctions. There was a moderate but significant shortening of TCRB CDR3s in all four CD4+ subsets of Type 1 diabetes patients.

Averaging roughly 120 mL, one heparinised blood draw came from each individual donor. Expressed TCRB transcripts were sequenced after all isolated RNA was converted to cDNA. TCRdb keeps only in-frame clones here, not all; method: immunoSEQ multiplex PCR. The sample has some 140,000 clones; 9% are singletons. The sequenced sample was central memory CD4+ T cells from blood. The source of this sequence is a man aged 25-45 years with type 1 diabetes. V is TRBV11-2 and J is TRBJ2-3; 8 bases agree with TRBD2. CDR3 in amino acids: CASSLVAGTTDTQYF. The CDR3 nucleotides read TGTGCCAGCAGCTTAGTAGCGGGGACCACAGATACGCAGTATTTT. The full variable domain, its missing parts supplied by reference TRBV11-2 and TRBJ2-3, is EAGVAQSPRYKIIEKRQSVAFWCNPISGHATLYWYQQILGQGPKLLIQFQNNGVVDDSQLPKDRFSAERLKGVDSTLKIQPAKLEDSAVYLCASSLVAGTTDTQYFGPGTRLTVL.